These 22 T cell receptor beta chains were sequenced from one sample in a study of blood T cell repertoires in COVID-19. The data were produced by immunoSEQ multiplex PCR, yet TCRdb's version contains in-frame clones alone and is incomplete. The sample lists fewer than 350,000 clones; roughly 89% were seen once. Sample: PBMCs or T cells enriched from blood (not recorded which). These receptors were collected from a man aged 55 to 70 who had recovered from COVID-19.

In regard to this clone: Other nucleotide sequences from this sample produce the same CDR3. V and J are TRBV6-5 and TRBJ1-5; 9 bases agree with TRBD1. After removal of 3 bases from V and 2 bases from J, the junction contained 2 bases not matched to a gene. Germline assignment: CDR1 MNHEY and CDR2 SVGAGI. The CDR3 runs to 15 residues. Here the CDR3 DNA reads TGTGCCAGCAGTTATGACAGGGGGGGCAATCAGCCCCAGCATTTT. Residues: CASSYDRGGNQPQHF.

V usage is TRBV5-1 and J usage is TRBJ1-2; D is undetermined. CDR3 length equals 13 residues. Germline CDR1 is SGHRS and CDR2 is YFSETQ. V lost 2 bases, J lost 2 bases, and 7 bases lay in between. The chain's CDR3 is CASSFTDNYGYTF. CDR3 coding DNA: TGCGCCAGCAGCTTCACAGACAACTATGGCTACACCTTC.

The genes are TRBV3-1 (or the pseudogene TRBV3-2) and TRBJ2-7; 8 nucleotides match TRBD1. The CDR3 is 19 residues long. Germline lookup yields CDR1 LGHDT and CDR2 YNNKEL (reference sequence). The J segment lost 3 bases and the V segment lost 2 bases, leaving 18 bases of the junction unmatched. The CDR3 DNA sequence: TGTGCCAGCAGCCAAACCCGGGACAGGAGGCCCCGGGACCTCTACGAGCAGTACTTC. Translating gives CASSQTRDRRPRDLYEQYF.

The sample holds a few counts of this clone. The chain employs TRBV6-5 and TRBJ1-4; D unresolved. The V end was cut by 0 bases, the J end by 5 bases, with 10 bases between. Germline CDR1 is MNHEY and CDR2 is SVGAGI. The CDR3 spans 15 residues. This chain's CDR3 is CASSYSLQANEKLFF. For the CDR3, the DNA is TGTGCCAGCAGTTACTCGCTGCAGGCAAATGAAAAACTGTTTTTT.

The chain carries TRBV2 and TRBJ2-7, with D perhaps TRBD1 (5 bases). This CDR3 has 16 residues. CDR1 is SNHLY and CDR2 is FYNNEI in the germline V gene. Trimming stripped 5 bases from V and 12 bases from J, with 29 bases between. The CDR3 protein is CASSNTQGSVNSGRYF. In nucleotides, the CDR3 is TGTGCCAGCAGTAATACCCAGGGTTCGGTGAATTCCGGTCGGTACTTC.

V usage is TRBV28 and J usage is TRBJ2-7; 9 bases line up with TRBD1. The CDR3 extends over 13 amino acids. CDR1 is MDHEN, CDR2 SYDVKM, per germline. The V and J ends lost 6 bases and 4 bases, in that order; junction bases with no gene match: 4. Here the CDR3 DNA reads TGTGCCAGCAGACTGACAGGGGGGTACGAGCAGTACTTC. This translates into CASRLTGGYEQYF. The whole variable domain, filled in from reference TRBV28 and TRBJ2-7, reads DVKVTQSSRYLVKRTGEKVFLECVQDMDHENMFWYRQDPGLGLRLIYFSYDVKMKEKGDIPEGYSVSREKKERFSLILESASTNQTSMYLCASRLTGGYEQYFGPGTRLTVT.

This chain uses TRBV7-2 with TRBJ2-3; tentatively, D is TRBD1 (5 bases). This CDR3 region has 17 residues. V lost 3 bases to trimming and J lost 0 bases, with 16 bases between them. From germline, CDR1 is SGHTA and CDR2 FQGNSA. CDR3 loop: CASSFRGNGFSTDTQYF. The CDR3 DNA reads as TGTGCCAGCAGCTTTAGGGGTAACGGATTTAGCACAGATACGCAGTATTTT.

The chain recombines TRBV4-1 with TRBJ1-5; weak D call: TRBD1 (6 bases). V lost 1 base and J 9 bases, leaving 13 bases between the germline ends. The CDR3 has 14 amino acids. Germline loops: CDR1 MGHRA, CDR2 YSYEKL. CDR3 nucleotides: TGCGCCAGCAGCCAAGTCGTAGGGGGTAGGCCCCAGCATTTT. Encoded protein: CASSQVVGGRPQHF.

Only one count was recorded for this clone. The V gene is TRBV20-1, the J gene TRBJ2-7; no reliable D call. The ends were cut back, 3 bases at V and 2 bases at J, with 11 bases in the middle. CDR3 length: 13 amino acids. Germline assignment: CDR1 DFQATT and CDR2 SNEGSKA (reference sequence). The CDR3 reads CSASRQDPYEQYF. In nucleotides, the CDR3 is TGCAGTGCTAGTCGGCAGGATCCCTACGAGCAGTACTTC.

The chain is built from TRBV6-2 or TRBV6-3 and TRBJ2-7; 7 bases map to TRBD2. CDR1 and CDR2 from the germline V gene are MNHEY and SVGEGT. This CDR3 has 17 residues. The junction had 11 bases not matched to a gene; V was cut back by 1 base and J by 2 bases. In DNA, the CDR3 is TGTGCCAGCAGTTACTATTCGCTAGCGGACAAAACCTACGAGCAGTACTTC. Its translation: CASSYYSLADKTYEQYF.

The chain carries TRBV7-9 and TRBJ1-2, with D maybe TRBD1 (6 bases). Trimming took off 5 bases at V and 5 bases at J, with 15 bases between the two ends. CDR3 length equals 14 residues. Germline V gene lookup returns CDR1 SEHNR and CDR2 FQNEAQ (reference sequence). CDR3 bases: TGTGCCAGCAGCCGCCCCGGACAGTTGTATGGCTACACCTTC. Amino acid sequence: CASSRPGQLYGYTF.

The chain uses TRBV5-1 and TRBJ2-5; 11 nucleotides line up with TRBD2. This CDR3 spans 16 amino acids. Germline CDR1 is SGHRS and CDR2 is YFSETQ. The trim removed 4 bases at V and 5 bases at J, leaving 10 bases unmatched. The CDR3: CASSPLTLAGAETQYF. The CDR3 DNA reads TGCGCCAGCAGCCCATTGACACTAGCGGGAGCTGAGACCCAGTACTTC.

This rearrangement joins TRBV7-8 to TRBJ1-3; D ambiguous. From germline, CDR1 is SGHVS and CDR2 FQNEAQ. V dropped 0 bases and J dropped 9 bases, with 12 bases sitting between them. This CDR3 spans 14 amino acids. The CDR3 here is CASSLAPGTVTIYF. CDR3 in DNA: TGTGCCAGCAGCTTAGCGCCGGGAACAGTCACCATATATTTT.

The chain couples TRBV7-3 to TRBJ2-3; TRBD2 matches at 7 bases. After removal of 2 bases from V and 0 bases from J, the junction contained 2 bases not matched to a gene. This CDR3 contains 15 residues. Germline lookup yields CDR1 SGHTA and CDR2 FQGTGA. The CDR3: CASSLLAASTDTQYF. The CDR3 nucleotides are TGTGCCAGCAGCTTACTAGCGGCAAGCACAGATACGCAGTATTTT.

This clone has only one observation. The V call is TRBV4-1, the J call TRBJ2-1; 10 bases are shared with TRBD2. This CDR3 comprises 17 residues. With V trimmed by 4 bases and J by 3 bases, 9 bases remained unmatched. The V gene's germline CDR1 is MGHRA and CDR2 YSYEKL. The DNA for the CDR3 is TGCGCCAGCAGCCTTAACCCGACTAGCGGGTACTACAATGAGCAGTTCTTC. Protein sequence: CASSLNPTSGYYNEQFF.

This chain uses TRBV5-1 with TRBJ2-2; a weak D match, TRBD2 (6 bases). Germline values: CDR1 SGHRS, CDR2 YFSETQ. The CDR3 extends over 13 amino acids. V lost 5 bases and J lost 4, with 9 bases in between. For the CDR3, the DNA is TGCGCCAGCAGGGAGGGGTCCACCGGGGAGCTGTTTTTT. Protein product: CASREGSTGELFF.

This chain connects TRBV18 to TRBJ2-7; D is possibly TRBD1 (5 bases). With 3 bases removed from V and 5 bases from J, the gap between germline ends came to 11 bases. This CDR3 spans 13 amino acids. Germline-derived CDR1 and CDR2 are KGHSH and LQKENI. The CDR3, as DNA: TGTGCCAGCTCACCGAGACAGCAGGACGAGCAGTACTTC. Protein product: CASSPRQQDEQYF.

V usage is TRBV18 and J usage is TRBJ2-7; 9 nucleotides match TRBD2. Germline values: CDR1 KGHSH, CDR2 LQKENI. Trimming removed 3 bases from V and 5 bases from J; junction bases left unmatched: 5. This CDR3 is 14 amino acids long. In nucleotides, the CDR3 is TGTGCCAGCTCACCGGGACTAGCTTCCGACGAGCAGTACTTC. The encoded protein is CASSPGLASDEQYF.

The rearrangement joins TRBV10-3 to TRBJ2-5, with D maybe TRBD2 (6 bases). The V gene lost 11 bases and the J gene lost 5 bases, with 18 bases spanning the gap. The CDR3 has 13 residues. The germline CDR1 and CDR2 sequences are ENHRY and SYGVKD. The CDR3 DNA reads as TGTGCCCCCAGCGGGCAGGTCGTGGAGACCCAGTACTTC. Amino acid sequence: CAPSGQVVETQYF.

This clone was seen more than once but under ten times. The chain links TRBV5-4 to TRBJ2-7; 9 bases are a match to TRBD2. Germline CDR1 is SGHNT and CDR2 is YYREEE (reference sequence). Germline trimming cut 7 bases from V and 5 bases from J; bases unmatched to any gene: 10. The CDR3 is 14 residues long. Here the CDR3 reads CASREASGKDEQYF. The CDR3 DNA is TGTGCCAGCCGGGAGGCTAGCGGGAAAGACGAGCAGTACTTC.

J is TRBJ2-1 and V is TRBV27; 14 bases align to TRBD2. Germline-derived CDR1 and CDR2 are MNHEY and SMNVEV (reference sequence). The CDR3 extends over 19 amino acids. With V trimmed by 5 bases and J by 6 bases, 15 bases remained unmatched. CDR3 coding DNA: TGTGCCAGCAGTCTAACCCCCGGGACTAGCGGGAGATTGGGCAATGAGCAGTTCTTC. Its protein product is CASSLTPGTSGRLGNEQFF.

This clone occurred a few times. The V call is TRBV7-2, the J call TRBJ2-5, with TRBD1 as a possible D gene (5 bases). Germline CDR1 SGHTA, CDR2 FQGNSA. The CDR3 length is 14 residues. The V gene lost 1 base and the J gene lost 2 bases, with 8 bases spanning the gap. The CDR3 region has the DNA TGTGCCAGCAGCTTAGGTACAGGACAAGAGACCCAGTACTTC. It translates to CASSLGTGQETQYF.